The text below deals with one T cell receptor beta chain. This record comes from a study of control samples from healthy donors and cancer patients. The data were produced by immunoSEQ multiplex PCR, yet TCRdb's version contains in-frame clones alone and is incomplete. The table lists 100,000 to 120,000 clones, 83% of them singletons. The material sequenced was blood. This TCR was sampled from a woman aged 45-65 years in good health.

CDR3 DNA: TGTGCCAGCAGTTCCTCGTCTCTAAACACCGGGGAGCTGTTTTTT. Translation: CASSSSSLNTGELFF. The chain joins TRBV5-4 to TRBJ2-2; the D is unclear. V lost 5 bases and J 2 bases, leaving 13 bases between the germline ends. The CDR3 spans 15 residues. Germline CDR1 SGHNT, CDR2 YYREEE (reference sequence).